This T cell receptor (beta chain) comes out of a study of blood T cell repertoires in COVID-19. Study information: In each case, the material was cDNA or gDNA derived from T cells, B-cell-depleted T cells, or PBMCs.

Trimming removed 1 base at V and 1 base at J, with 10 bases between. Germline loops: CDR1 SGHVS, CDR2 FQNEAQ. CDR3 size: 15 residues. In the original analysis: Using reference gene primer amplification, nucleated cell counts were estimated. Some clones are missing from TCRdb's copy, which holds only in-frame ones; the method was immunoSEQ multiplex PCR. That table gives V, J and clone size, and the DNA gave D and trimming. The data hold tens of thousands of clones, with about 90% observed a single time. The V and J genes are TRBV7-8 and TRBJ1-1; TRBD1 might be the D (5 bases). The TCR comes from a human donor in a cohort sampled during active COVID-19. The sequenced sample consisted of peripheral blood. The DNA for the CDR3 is TGTGCCAGCAGCTTAGTGGGGGGAGGGAACACTGAAGCTTTCTTT. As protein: CASSLVGGGNTEAFF.